This TCR beta chain came from a study of T cell responses to AZD1222 COVID-19 vaccine. General study findings and limits: Nearly half of spike-specific TCRs reportedly target unmutated variant regions.

Using immunoSEQ multiplex PCR, the repertoire was profiled, and TCRdb retains in-frame clones only, with some absent. Of roughly 29,000 clones in the sample, roughly 93% were seen once. A remark on this clone: Antigen: not known.

Looked up from germline, CDR1 is MRHNA and CDR2 is SNTAGT. The CDR3 loop spans 13 amino acids. Between the trimmed V and J ends, which lost 5 bases and 7 bases, there was a span of 11 bases. The rearrangement links TRBV6-4 to TRBJ1-4; the D is unclear. This receptor was identified in an adult in good health. The sample consisted of peripheral blood, taken on day 0 of AZD1222 vaccination. The CDR3 DNA sequence: TGTGCCAGCAGTCGGGCCTTAGGTGAAAAACTGTTTTTT. It yields the protein CASSRALGEKLFF.